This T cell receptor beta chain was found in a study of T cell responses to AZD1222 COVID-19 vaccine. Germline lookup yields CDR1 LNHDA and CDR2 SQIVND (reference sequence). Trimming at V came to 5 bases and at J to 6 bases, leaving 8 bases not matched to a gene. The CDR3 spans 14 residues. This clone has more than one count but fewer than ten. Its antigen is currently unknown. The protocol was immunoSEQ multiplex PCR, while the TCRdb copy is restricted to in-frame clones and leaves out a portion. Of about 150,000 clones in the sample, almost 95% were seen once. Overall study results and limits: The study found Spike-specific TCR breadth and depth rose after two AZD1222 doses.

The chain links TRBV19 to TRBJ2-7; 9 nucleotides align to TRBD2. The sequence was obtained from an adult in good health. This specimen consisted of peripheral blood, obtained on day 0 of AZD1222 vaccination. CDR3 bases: TGTGCCAGTAGTCTTAGCGGGAGTCGGATCGAGCAGTACTTC. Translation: CASSLSGSRIEQYF.